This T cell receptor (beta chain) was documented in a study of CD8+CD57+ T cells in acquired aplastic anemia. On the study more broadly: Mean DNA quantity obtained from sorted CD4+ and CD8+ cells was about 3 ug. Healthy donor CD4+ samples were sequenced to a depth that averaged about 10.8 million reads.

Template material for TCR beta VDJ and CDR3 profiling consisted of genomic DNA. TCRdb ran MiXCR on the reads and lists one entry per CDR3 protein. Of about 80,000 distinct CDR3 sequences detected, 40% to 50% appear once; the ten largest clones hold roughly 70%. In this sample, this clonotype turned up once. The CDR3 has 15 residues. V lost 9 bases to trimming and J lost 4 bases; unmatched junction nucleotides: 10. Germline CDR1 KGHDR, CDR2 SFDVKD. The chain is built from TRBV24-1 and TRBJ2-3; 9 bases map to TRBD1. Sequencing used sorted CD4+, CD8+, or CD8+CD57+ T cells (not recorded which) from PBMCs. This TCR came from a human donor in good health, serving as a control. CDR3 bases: TGTGCCACCCTTGAAGGGACAGGGCGGGCAGATACGCAGTATTTT. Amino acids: CATLEGTGRADTQYF.